The 27 T cell receptor beta chains presented below share a single source sample, sequenced in a study of regulatory T cells in long-lasting Graves disease. Time point reported: persistent/refractory GD, antithyroid drugs over 5 years with positive TRAb. PBMC-extracted RNA yielded the TCR library. According to the study, TCR beta libraries were built with iRepertoire HTBI primers and CDR3-region Arm-PCR. TCRdb re-analysed the multiplex PCR reads in MiXCR, keeping a single row per CDR3 protein. The sample has under 450,000 distinct CDR3 sequences; around 20% are singletons. Sequencing used peripheral blood mononuclear cells (PBMCs), obtained when the disease was refractory, from a patient treated with antithyroid drugs. The source of these receptors is a female donor with Graves disease.

This clonotype has only a few counts. The chain carries TRBV4-3 and TRBJ2-1, with 8 bases fitting TRBD2. J gave up 7 bases and V 1 base, and 9 bases lay outside the gene matches. The CDR3 has 16 residues. Germline assignment: CDR1 LGHNA and CDR2 YSLEER. In DNA form, the CDR3 reads TGCGCCAGCAGCCAAGTTTCCGCGGGAGGTAAGAATGAGCAGTTCTTC. Its protein is CASSQVSAGGKNEQFF.

The sample holds many counts of this clonotype. The rearrangement uses TRBV2 and TRBJ2-4; possibly TRBD1 for D (6 bases). CDR3 size: 15 residues. In germline, CDR1 is SNHLY, CDR2 FYNNEI. The V gene lost 4 bases and the J gene lost 2 bases, with 12 bases spanning the gap. The CDR3 DNA follows: TGTGCCAGCAGTGCACCAGGGGAGTCCAAAAACATTCAGTACTTC. Its protein product is CASSAPGESKNIQYF.

This chain connects TRBV10-3 to TRBJ2-3, with 7 nucleotides matching TRBD2. The ends lost 3 bases at V and 3 bases at J; junction bases unmatched: 9. The CDR3 loop spans 16 amino acids. Germline assignment: CDR1 ENHRY and CDR2 SYGVKD. CDR3 residues: CAISDSREMLTDTQYF. For the CDR3, the DNA is TGTGCCATCAGTGACTCGCGGGAGATGTTAACAGATACGCAGTATTTT.

This clonotype was observed a few times. The chain couples TRBV28 to TRBJ1-1; D possibly corresponds to TRBD1 (6 bases). With 3 bases removed from V and 1 base from J, the gap between germline ends came to 15 bases. Germline values: CDR1 MDHEN, CDR2 SYDVKM. The CDR3 has 16 residues. DNA of the CDR3: TGTGCCAGCAGTTTTAGAACAGGGTCCGGGAACACTGAAGCTTTCTTT. This gives the protein CASSFRTGSGNTEAFF.

This clonotype was seen many times. This chain joins TRBV7-9 and TRBJ1-4; D is ambiguous. Per the germline V gene, CDR1 is SEHNR and CDR2 is FQNEAQ (reference sequence). V was trimmed by 7 bases and J by 2 bases, leaving 14 bases between them. The CDR3 is 15 amino acids. This CDR3 reads CASTSRPPTNEKLFF. The CDR3 DNA sequence: TGTGCCAGCACCTCTCGGCCCCCGACTAATGAAAAACTGTTTTTT.

In the case of this clonotype: A much larger clonotype is one base distant, so this may be a read error. The rearrangement uses TRBV6-2 or TRBV6-3 and TRBJ1-1, with D possibly TRBD1 on 6 matching bases. Germline-derived CDR1 and CDR2 are MNHEY and SVGEGT. The CDR3 totals 16 residues. Trimming took off 4 bases at V and 2 bases at J, with 17 bases between the two ends. The CDR3 region is CASSLSRGQRNTEAFF. DNA for the CDR3: TGTGCCAGCAGTTTATCTCGGGGGCAGAGAAACACTGAAGCTTTCTTT.

A word on this clonotype: A read error may produce the germline difference seen at one junction end. The V gene is TRBV27, the J gene TRBJ2-1; D is perhaps TRBD2 (5 bases). Germline V gives CDR1 MNHEY, CDR2 SMNVEV (reference sequence). The CDR3 consists of 15 residues. CDR3 sequence reads: CASGLAEVGYNEQFF. The CDR3 nucleotides are TGTGCCAGCGGTTTGGCGGAGGTGGGTTACAATGAGCAGTTCTTC.

This clonotype occurred a few times. The chain employs TRBV6-1 and TRBJ2-4, with unresolved D. Germline CDR1 MNHNS, CDR2 SASEGT. The CDR3 covers 17 residues. V lost 5 bases and J lost 4, with 21 bases in between. The CDR3 loop is CASSSYDRSLMKNIQYF. For the CDR3, the DNA is TGTGCCAGCAGTAGTTATGATCGAAGTTTGATGAAAAACATTCAGTACTTC.

At least ten counts were recorded for this clonotype. This chain connects TRBV20-1 to TRBJ2-7; 9 bases align to TRBD2. Germline CDR1 reads DFQATT; CDR2 reads SNEGSKA (reference sequence). V was clipped by 0 bases and J by 3 bases; unmatched bases: 6. This CDR3 is built from 15 residues. This CDR3 reads CSARDIAGAGYEQYF. CDR3 nucleotides: TGCAGTGCTAGAGATATAGCGGGAGCGGGCTACGAGCAGTACTTC.

V gene TRBV6-2 or TRBV6-3 combines with J gene TRBJ2-7; 9 bases map to TRBD2. The J segment lost 3 bases and the V segment lost 1 base, leaving 13 bases of the junction unmatched. The length of the CDR3 is 18 residues. Germline-derived CDR1 and CDR2 are MNHEY and SVGEGT. CDR3 bases: TGTGCCAGCAGTTACTTCAGAATAACGGGACTAGCTAGCTACGAGCAGTACTTC. It encodes CASSYFRITGLASYEQYF.

This clonotype was found many times. This chain uses TRBV20-1 with TRBJ2-5; D is unclear. Trimming stripped 1 base from V and 5 bases from J, with 8 bases between. Germline loops: CDR1 DFQATT, CDR2 SNEGSKA (reference sequence). The CDR3 sequence is 12 residues long. CDR3 amino acids: CSARVNPETQYF. In DNA form, the CDR3 reads TGCAGTGCTAGAGTAAATCCGGAGACCCAGTACTTC.

The table lists this clonotype with many counts. The chain is built from TRBV5-1 and TRBJ2-7, with 8 positions matching TRBD1. V trimming: 0 bases; J trimming: 5 bases; junction bases outside the gene matches: 10. Germline V gives CDR1 SGHRS, CDR2 YFSETQ. The CDR3 consists of 16 residues. This CDR3 reads CASSLGTRDRLHEQYF. CDR3 nucleotides: TGCGCCAGCAGCTTGGGCACCCGGGACAGGCTCCACGAGCAGTACTTC. The entire variable domain, with the rest obtained from reference TRBV5-1 and TRBJ2-7, is as follows: KAGVTQTPRYLIKTRGQQVTLSCSPISGHRSVSWYQQTPGQGLQFLFEYFSETQRNKGNFPGRFSGRQFSNSRSEMNVSTLELGDSALYLCASSLGTRDRLHEQYFGPGTRLTVT.

J is TRBJ1-5 and V is TRBV2; D gene unclear. Germline CDR1 SNHLY, CDR2 FYNNEI. V lost 2 bases and J lost 7, with 9 bases in between. The CDR3 is made up of 13 amino acids. CDR3 sequence reads: CASSEWGEQPQHF. DNA for the CDR3: TGTGCCAGCAGTGAATGGGGTGAACAGCCCCAGCATTTT. Complete variable domain (other parts from reference TRBV2 and TRBJ1-5): EPEVTQTPSHQVTQMGQEVILRCVPISNHLYFYWYRQILGQKVEFLVSFYNNEISEKSEIFDDQFSVERPDGSNFTLKIRSTKLEDSAMYFCASSEWGEQPQHFGDGTRLSIL.

This clonotype was seen more than once but under ten times. The V and J genes are TRBV5-1 and TRBJ2-7; TRBD1 matches at 7 bases. Germline V CDR1 and CDR2: SGHRS, YFSETQ. The V segment lost 0 bases and the J segment 4 bases; nucleotides outside the gene matches: 7. The CDR3 loop spans 15 amino acids. CDR3 region: CASSLVRQGLYEQYF. Written as DNA, the CDR3 is TGCGCCAGCAGCTTGGTGCGACAGGGCTTGTACGAGCAGTACTTC.

This clonotype was seen ten or more times. CDR3 in amino acids: CASSYGGLAGGPMETQYF. The CDR3 DNA reads as TGTGCCAGCAGTTACGGGGGACTAGCGGGAGGGCCTATGGAGACCCAGTACTTC. This chain uses TRBV6-5 with TRBJ2-5, with 16 nucleotides matching TRBD2. The CDR3 spans 18 residues. Germline lookup yields CDR1 MNHEY and CDR2 SVGAGI. V was pared by 2 bases and J by 5 bases, with 8 bases of the junction left unmatched.

The chain links TRBV6-1 to TRBJ1-4; D is unresolved. Trimming shortened V by 5 bases and J by 3 bases, and 10 bases separated the two germline ends. Germline CDR1 MNHNS, CDR2 SASEGT. There are 14 residues in the CDR3. The CDR3 nucleotides are TGTGCCAGCAGTATAGGCGGTCCTAATGAAAAACTGTTTTTT. It codes for CASSIGGPNEKLFF.

This clonotype was seen only once. The gene calls are TRBV19 and TRBJ2-7; D gene ambiguous. The CDR3 loop spans 15 amino acids. The germline CDR1 and CDR2 sequences are LNHDA and SQIVND (reference sequence). Trimming took 0 bases from V and 2 from J, leaving 11 bases between them. Written as DNA, the CDR3 is TGTGCCAGTAGTATAGAAGGGTCCTACACCTACGAGCAGTACTTC. It yields the protein CASSIEGSYTYEQYF.

In its sample, this clonotype was seen many times. The chain has TRBV28 and TRBJ2-7; TRBD2 aligns across 7 bases. The J segment lost 2 bases and the V segment lost 6 bases, leaving 10 bases of the junction unmatched. This CDR3 comprises 15 residues. CDR1 and CDR2 from the germline V gene are MDHEN and SYDVKM. Written as DNA, the CDR3 is TGTGCCAGCAGCCCTCAAATAGGACTAGCCTACGAGCAGTACTTC. Its protein is CASSPQIGLAYEQYF.

This chain links TRBV6-1 with TRBJ2-1; maybe TRBD2 (6 bases). Germline V CDR1 and CDR2: MNHNS, SASEGT. The length of the CDR3 is 16 residues. V shed 1 base and J shed 4 bases, with 14 bases lying between them. The CDR3 protein is CASSEVREARYNEQFF. The CDR3 DNA sequence: TGTGCCAGCAGTGAAGTTAGGGAGGCCCGATACAATGAGCAGTTCTTC.

This clonotype occurred a few times. V is TRBV5-1 and J is TRBJ2-2, with 11 bases matching TRBD2. The CDR3 runs 16 residues. With 4 bases clipped from V and 13 bases from J, the junction kept 15 bases outside the gene matches. Germline values: CDR1 SGHRS, CDR2 YFSETQ. The CDR3 DNA reads TGCGCCAGCAGCCAAGGGACTAGCGGCCGATGGCCGTTGCTGTTTTTT. This codes for CASSQGTSGRWPLLFF.

The J gene is TRBJ2-7, the V gene TRBV20-1; D is unresolved. Trimming pared 4 bases from V and 1 base from J, leaving 5 bases between. Germline V gives CDR1 DFQATT, CDR2 SNEGSKA (reference sequence). This CDR3 has 11 residues. As DNA, the CDR3 is TGCAGTGCTACAGAATCCTACGAGCAGTACTTC. It is translated as CSATESYEQYF.

This chain joins TRBV4-1 and TRBJ1-1; D possibly corresponds to TRBD1 (5 bases). Trimming stripped 6 bases from V and 0 bases from J, with 20 bases between. This CDR3 is built from 17 residues. The germline gives CDR1 MGHRA, CDR2 YSYEKL. The CDR3 DNA follows: TGCGCCAGCAGTTCCGGGACTTCAAACTTTATGAACACTGAAGCTTTCTTT. Translating it yields CASSSGTSNFMNTEAFF.

In this sample, this clonotype turned up a few times. The gene calls are TRBV14 and TRBJ2-5, with 13 bases identical to TRBD2. CDR1 is SGHDN, CDR2 FVKESK, per germline. The CDR3 contains 15 residues. J lost 4 bases, V lost 4 bases, and 3 bases had no gene match. The CDR3 here is CASSRWTSGRETQYF. The CDR3 region has the DNA TGTGCCAGCAGCCGATGGACTAGCGGGAGAGAGACCCAGTACTTC.

The chain recombines TRBV2 with TRBJ2-2; D remains ambiguous. Germline lookup yields CDR1 SNHLY and CDR2 FYNNEI. V was shortened by 8 bases and J by 5 bases, with 21 bases between the two germline ends. The CDR3 totals 16 residues. CDR3 bases: TGTGCCAGCGGCAAGGAGAAGTGGAGTGTAACCGGGGAGCTGTTTTTT. It codes for CASGKEKWSVTGELFF.

This clonotype was detected many times. The J gene is TRBJ1-4, the V gene TRBV28; D remains ambiguous. Trimming removed 3 bases from V and 4 bases from J, with 18 bases in between. The V gene's germline CDR1 is MDHEN and CDR2 SYDVKM. The CDR3 extends over 17 amino acids. CDR3 amino acids: CASSLYAAGGFNEKLFF. In DNA, the CDR3 is TGTGCCAGCAGTTTGTATGCAGCAGGAGGATTTAATGAAAAACTGTTTTTT.

The chain uses TRBV4-1 and TRBJ2-5; 7 bases agree with TRBD1. The V gene's germline CDR1 is MGHRA and CDR2 YSYEKL. V lost 0 bases to trimming and J lost 4 bases; unmatched junction nucleotides: 5. The CDR3 extends over 15 amino acids. DNA for the CDR3: TGCGCCAGCAGCCAAGATTTTACAGGGGCAGAGACCCAGTACTTC. Amino acids: CASSQDFTGAETQYF.

This clonotype was seen many times. The J gene is TRBJ1-1, the V gene TRBV28; D remains unclear. The V gene's germline CDR1 is MDHEN and CDR2 SYDVKM. The CDR3 is 15 amino acids. Trimming left V 5 bases short and J 1 base short, with 14 bases between. As DNA, the CDR3 is TGTGCCAGCAGTCCCGCTGGGGTAGGGAACACTGAAGCTTTCTTT. It yields the protein CASSPAGVGNTEAFF.